This T cell receptor (beta chain) came from a study of blood T cell repertoires in COVID-19. Turning to the study itself: Acute and convalescent COVID-19 specimens originated in the United States, Italy and Spain.

Here immunoSEQ multiplex PCR was the method, and the copy in TCRdb shows in-frame clones only, minus some. The sample lists 100,000 to 150,000 clones; almost 90% were seen once. The length of the CDR3 is 15 residues. After removal of 6 bases from V and 3 bases from J, the junction contained 6 bases not matched to a gene. Per germline, CDR1 SGHVS and CDR2 FQNEAQ. During active infection, Seattle patients enrolled and were then monitored through disease. The chain combines TRBV7-8 with TRBJ1-5, with 9 bases lining up with TRBD1. The sequence was obtained from a woman in her sixties or seventies with COVID-19, enrolled during active disease. The sequenced sample consisted of peripheral blood. The CDR3 nucleotides are TGTGCCAGCAGACGGACAGGGGCCATCAATCAGCCCCAGCATTTT. Its translation: CASRRTGAINQPQHF.